Below, one TCR beta chain is given with its context. Its target antigen remains unknown. No much larger clone is present one base from it, and per-base qualities are unavailable. The donors belonged to the validation cohort of about 120 subjects, which was separate from the approximately 700-subject first cohort. Library prep was done by the immunoSEQ multiplex PCR assay. In the paper's pipeline: A statistical classification framework was built to diagnose cytomegalovirus status from the catalog of TCR beta chain sequences. Drawn from immuneACCESS, this table holds only the in-frame rearrangements with V and J called that TCRdb kept. Clones are partly lost; checked studies trace under half to an unresolved V gene and leave the rest unexplained. The DNA gave D and trimming, while V, J and clone size come from that table. For this sample the table gives roughly 200,000 clones, of which about nine tenths were detected only once. 6.5% to 7.5% of the sample belongs to the ten largest clones.

The data originate from a study of cytomegalovirus exposure and HLA in healthy donors (dated by TCRdb to about 2017). Study-wide context: The 700 or so repertoires of the first cohort and the 120 or so validation repertoires were produced on the same platform, according to a later analysis. The study aimed to test whether cataloging public T cell receptors could reveal signatures of past pathogen exposure. Along with the approximately 700-subject first cohort, a separate validation cohort of about 110 different subjects was used. To predict cytomegalovirus infection status, the study brought together high-throughput TCR immunosequencing, statistical association of individual TCRs with disease status, and machine learning. Study-wide findings and limitations: Across donors, most TCR sequences were observed very rarely, whereas some public TCRs were present in many individuals. In the study, approximately 150 TCR beta chains were listed as associated with cytomegalovirus. According to the authors, the approach could potentially be generalized to other disease states and immunological phenotypes. The validation cohort had no HLA typing available for a later analysis, so co-occurrence within that cohort was assessed over all 110 or so repertoires. Subsequent analysis determined that TCRs grouped into clusters in the first cohort also showed a tendency toward co-occurrence across the roughly 110 validation repertoires, and 85% to 95% of cluster scores exceeded 0. A few of the identified cytomegalovirus-associated TCR beta chains were confirmed in vitro to be specific for cytomegalovirus antigens. Cytomegalovirus status was reported to be diagnosed by the classifier with high specificity and sensitivity in both the original and validation cohorts.

Trimming removed 6 bases from V and 2 bases from J, leaving 16 bases between the germline ends. The germline V gene encodes CDR1 MNHEY and CDR2 SMNVEV (reference sequence). The CDR3 starts with the cysteine, ends with the phenylalanine, and has 15 residues. The DNA shown is the 45-base CDR3, in frame from base 1. Rearrangement joined TRBV27 to TRBJ1-2; a weak D assignment points to TRBD1 (6 bases agree). Sequenced: PBMCs. The receptor comes from a man aged 30 to 39 in good health and CMV-seropositive. For the CDR3, the sequence is CASSYTIQGNYGYTF. The nucleotide sequence is TGTGCCAGCAGCTACACCATACAGGGCAACTATGGCTACACCTTC.